The present T cell receptor (beta chain) was sequenced within a study of vaccination effects on CD4 cells after COVID-19. Scientists isolated CD4+ T cells after an approximately 10-day culture period ended. The cohort was immunized with two doses of either the BNT162b2 or mRNA-1273 vaccine. The CDR3 is 14 amino acids. With V trimmed by 6 bases and J by 1 base, 5 bases remained unmatched. Germline CDR1 and CDR2: MGHRA and YSYEKL. As for this clone: Its antigen is unidentified.

The data were produced by immunoSEQ multiplex PCR, yet TCRdb's version contains in-frame clones alone and is incomplete. The sample contains tens of thousands of clones, 65% to 80% of which appear only once. This sample comprised CD4+ T cells from PBMCs cultured without peptide, obtained after COVID-19 vaccination. The rearrangement joins TRBV4-1 to TRBJ2-5, with TRBD1 identical over 7 bases. The TCR sequence derives from a human donor who received a COVID-19 vaccine. The CDR3 region has the DNA TGCGCCAGCAGTAAAGGGGACAGCCAAGAGACCCAGTACTTC. Its protein is CASSKGDSQETQYF.